The rows below give T cell receptor beta chains drawn from one sample of a study of type 1 regulatory T cells. TCRdb used MiXCR to reprocess the reads, holding one entry per CDR3 protein. The profile shows some 90,000 distinct CDR3 sequences, roughly 31% of them singletons. The sample consisted of CD4+ T cells, either the whole sample or a sorted fraction (not recorded which). These receptors were collected from a human donor in good health. Each CDR3 is given with its conserved first and last residue. The D gene is left open where the match is weak. Some rows have no size entry. The others give once, few or many, or a class for an expanded clone.

d_call: -; clone_size: -; j_call: TRBJ2-2; v_call: TRBV12-3/TRBV12-4; cdr3_aa: CASSSQLGPGELFF; cdr3_nt: TGTGCCAGCAGCTCCCAACTAGGCCCCGGGGAGCTGTTTTTT
d_call: -; clone_size: few; j_call: TRBJ2-7; v_call: TRBV28; cdr3_aa: CASSEGRENEQYF; cdr3_nt: TGTGCCAGCAGTGAGGGCAGGGAAAACGAGCAGTACTTC
d_call: TRBD2; clone_size: -; j_call: TRBJ2-1; v_call: TRBV7-2; cdr3_aa: CASSRAGRYNEQFF; cdr3_nt: TGTGCCAGCAGCAGAGCGGGAAGGTACAATGAGCAGTTCTTC
d_call: -; clone_size: -; j_call: TRBJ1-5; v_call: TRBV3-1; cdr3_aa: CASSVQGQPQHF; cdr3_nt: TGTGCCAGCAGCGTACAAGGGCAGCCCCAGCATTTT
d_call: -; clone_size: -; j_call: TRBJ1-2; v_call: TRBV20-1; cdr3_aa: CSAVHPSAGTGGYTF; cdr3_nt: TGCAGTGCTGTACACCCCTCCGCGGGAACGGGTGGCTACACCTTC
d_call: -; clone_size: -; j_call: TRBJ2-3; v_call: TRBV19; cdr3_aa: CASSPYRDIGTDTQYF; cdr3_nt: TGTGCCAGTAGTCCCTACCGGGACATAGGCACAGATACGCAGTATTTT
d_call: TRBD2; clone_size: few; j_call: TRBJ2-2; v_call: TRBV2; cdr3_aa: CAKTSGRALGTGELFF; cdr3_nt: TGTGCCAAGACTAGCGGGAGGGCCCTCGGAACCGGGGAGCTGTTTTTT
d_call: -; clone_size: few; j_call: TRBJ2-2; v_call: TRBV20-1; cdr3_aa: CSARGQSGTGELFF; cdr3_nt: TGCAGTGCTAGGGGGCAGTCGGGCACCGGGGAGCTGTTTTTT
d_call: -; clone_size: few; j_call: TRBJ2-5; v_call: TRBV6-5; cdr3_aa: CASSTPAEETQYF; cdr3_nt: TGTGCCAGCAGTACCCCAGCGGAAGAGACCCAGTACTTC
d_call: -; clone_size: -; j_call: TRBJ2-5; v_call: TRBV18; cdr3_aa: CASSPEETQYF; cdr3_nt: TGTGCCAGCTCACCGGAAGAGACCCAGTACTTC
d_call: -; clone_size: -; j_call: TRBJ2-1; v_call: TRBV12-3/TRBV12-4; cdr3_aa: CASSSLGLEQFF; cdr3_nt: TGTGCCAGCAGTTCCTTGGGACTTGAGCAGTTCTTC
d_call: -; clone_size: -; j_call: TRBJ2-1; v_call: TRBV5-1; cdr3_aa: CASSLEVDYNEQFF; cdr3_nt: TGCGCCAGCAGCTTGGAGGTAGATTACAATGAGCAGTTCTTC
d_call: -; clone_size: few; j_call: TRBJ1-4; v_call: TRBV4-3; cdr3_aa: CASSHGDTVEKLFF; cdr3_nt: TGCGCCAGCAGCCACGGGGACACGGTTGAAAAACTGTTTTTT
d_call: -; clone_size: -; j_call: TRBJ2-6; v_call: TRBV5-1; cdr3_aa: CASSLTGTGANVLTF; cdr3_nt: TGCGCCAGCAGCCTGACAGGAACCGGGGCCAACGTCCTGACTTTC
d_call: -; clone_size: -; j_call: TRBJ2-5; v_call: TRBV10-3; cdr3_aa: CAISESGSQETQYF; cdr3_nt: TGTGCCATCAGTGAGTCGGGTAGCCAAGAGACCCAGTACTTC
d_call: -; clone_size: -; j_call: TRBJ1-1; v_call: TRBV7-9; cdr3_aa: CASSSRGRGFKAFF; cdr3_nt: TGTGCCAGCAGCTCCCGGGGGCGCGGCTTTAAAGCTTTCTTT
d_call: -; clone_size: -; j_call: TRBJ1-2; v_call: TRBV10-3; cdr3_aa: CAISDSGFDDGYTF; cdr3_nt: TGTGCCATCAGTGACTCTGGGTTTGACGATGGCTACACCTTC
d_call: TRBD2; clone_size: -; j_call: TRBJ2-1; v_call: TRBV19; cdr3_aa: CASGGAASGYNEQFF; cdr3_nt: TGTGCCAGTGGGGGGGCGGCTAGCGGGTACAATGAGCAGTTCTTC
d_call: -; clone_size: few; j_call: TRBJ2-7; v_call: TRBV3-1; cdr3_aa: CASSQFYEQYF; cdr3_nt: TGTGCCAGCAGCCAATTTTACGAGCAGTACTTC
d_call: -; clone_size: once; j_call: TRBJ2-1; v_call: TRBV4-1; cdr3_aa: CASSQPGSPSYNEQFF; cdr3_nt: TGCGCCAGCAGCCAACCAGGATCCCCTTCCTACAATGAGCAGTTCTTC
d_call: -; clone_size: -; j_call: TRBJ2-5; v_call: TRBV25-1; cdr3_aa: CASSEYPSQETQYF; cdr3_nt: TGTGCCAGCAGTGAATATCCCAGCCAAGAGACCCAGTACTTC
d_call: -; clone_size: -; j_call: TRBJ2-5; v_call: TRBV6-5; cdr3_aa: CASSRARRGTQYF; cdr3_nt: TGTGCCAGCAGCAGAGCTCGGAGGGGGACCCAGTACTTC
d_call: -; clone_size: -; j_call: TRBJ2-7; v_call: TRBV7-2; cdr3_aa: CASSLAAGNEQYF; cdr3_nt: TGTGCCAGCAGTCTAGCCGCGGGGAACGAGCAGTACTTC
d_call: -; clone_size: -; j_call: TRBJ2-1; v_call: TRBV29-1; cdr3_aa: CSVKPGPSYNEQFF; cdr3_nt: TGCAGCGTTAAACCCGGGCCGTCCTACAATGAGCAGTTCTTC
d_call: TRBD1; clone_size: -; j_call: TRBJ2-3; v_call: TRBV7-9; cdr3_aa: CASSPQGALGSDTQYF; cdr3_nt: TGTGCCAGCAGCCCTCAGGGGGCGCTCGGGTCAGATACGCAGTATTTT
d_call: -; clone_size: many; j_call: TRBJ2-3; v_call: TRBV20-1; cdr3_aa: CSARGSRQVSTDTQYF; cdr3_nt: TGCAGTGCTAGGGGGTCCCGACAGGTTAGCACAGATACGCAGTATTTT
d_call: -; clone_size: few; j_call: TRBJ2-7; v_call: TRBV7-8; cdr3_aa: CASSSRTKSYEQYF; cdr3_nt: TGTGCCAGCAGCTCCCGGACTAAATCCTACGAGCAGTACTTC